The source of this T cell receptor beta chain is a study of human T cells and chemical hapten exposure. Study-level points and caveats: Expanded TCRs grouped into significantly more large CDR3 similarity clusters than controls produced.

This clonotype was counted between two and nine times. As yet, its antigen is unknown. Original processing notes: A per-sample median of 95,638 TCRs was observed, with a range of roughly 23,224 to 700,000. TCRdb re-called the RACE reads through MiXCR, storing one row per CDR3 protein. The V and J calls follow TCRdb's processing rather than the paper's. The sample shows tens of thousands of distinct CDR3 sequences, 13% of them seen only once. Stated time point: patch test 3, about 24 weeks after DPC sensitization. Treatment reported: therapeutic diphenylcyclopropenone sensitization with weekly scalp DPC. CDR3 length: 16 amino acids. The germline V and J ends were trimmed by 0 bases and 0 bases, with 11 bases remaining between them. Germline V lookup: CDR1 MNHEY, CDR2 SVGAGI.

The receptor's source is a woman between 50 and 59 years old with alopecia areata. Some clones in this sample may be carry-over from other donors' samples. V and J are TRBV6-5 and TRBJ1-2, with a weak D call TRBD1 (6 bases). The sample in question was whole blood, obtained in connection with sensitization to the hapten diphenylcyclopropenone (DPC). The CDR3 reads CASSYSRDTTNYGYTF. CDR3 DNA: TGTGCCAGCAGTTACTCGAGGGACACCACTAACTATGGCTACACCTTC.